This T cell receptor (beta chain) appears in the sequencing data of a study of OX40 agonist ivuxolimab in advanced cancers. With respect to the entire study: Ivuxolimab was an agonistic, fully human IgG2 monoclonal antibody directed against OX40 (CD134), a costimulatory receptor. In the dose-escalation cohort, 82.7% of patients were male, and the mean age was approximately 64 years, with a range of roughly 23 to 85. The paper describes the monotherapy dose-escalation part (N = 52 patients) of the phase I trial of ivuxolimab. Partial responses occurred in three dose-escalation patients, of whom one had hepatocellular carcinoma and two had cutaneous melanoma. Prior anti-PD-1, anti-PD-L1 or anti-CTLA-4 therapy was permitted, and checkpoint inhibitors had been received by 30% to 40% of dose-escalation patients. Intravenous ivuxolimab was administered to patients every 2 weeks at six dose levels: 0.01, 0.1, 0.3, 1.5, 3 and 10 mg/kg. Of the 50 to 55 dose-escalation patients, hepatocellular carcinoma was present in approximately 20, melanoma in approximately 15, renal cell carcinoma in 9 and head and neck cancer in 9. Peripheral TCRbeta sequencing was intended to test whether TCR sequence diversity was altered and clonal T-cell expansion was caused by ivuxolimab.

V lost 3 bases and J lost 1 base; the stretch between them is 3 bases long. For CDR1 and CDR2, the germline V gene lists SGHTA and FQGTGA. The CDR3 contains 12 residues, cysteine and phenylalanine counted. The retained sequence is limited to the CDR3, 36 bases, with the frame set at the first base. Results and caveats for the whole study, not just this receptor: In partial responders in the 0.1-3.0 mg/kg groups, normalized peripheral clonal expansion was found to be among the lowest, especially among CD8+ T cells. At doses from 0.1 to 3.0 mg/kg, clonal expansion was seen in both CD4+ and CD8+ blood T cells between baseline and week 6. Which antigens the clonally expanded peripheral T cells were specific for was not determined. After ivuxolimab, CD8+ T cells had more expanded clones than CD4+ T cells on average. Low levels of normalized T-cell clonal expansion were also seen in some nonresponding patients.

Genomic DNA was extracted from sorted cells for sequencing of the TCRbeta CDR3 region. The immunoSEQ Assay was used to sequence the TCRbeta CDR3 regions. Imported from immuneACCESS, the table was reduced by TCRdb to in-frame sequences with V and J called. These copies leave out some clones; in studies compared against another copy, an unresolved V gene accounts for under half, and the cause of the remainder is not known. The sample data list approximately 80,000 clones, and around nine tenths of these were observed just once. Around 0.18% of the sample lies in the top ten. The trial excluded patients who had a history of autoimmune disease or who were on systemic immunosuppression. Peripheral blood for TCR sequencing was collected from all dose cohorts at baseline, on cycle 4 day 1, and on cycle 7 day 1. The samples were taken from a phase I, first-in-human, multicenter, open-label dose-escalation trial of ivuxolimab. Adults with locally advanced or metastatic melanoma, renal cell, hepatocellular, or head and neck squamous cell carcinoma were enrolled in the trial. CD4+ and CD8+ T cells were sorted separately from peripheral blood before TCR sequencing.

Only a few counts were recorded for this clone. What this receptor recognizes is not known. Per-base qualities were not stored, and no clone one base away is much larger. The TCR was taken from an adult with an advanced solid tumor such as melanoma, head and neck, liver or kidney cancer. The V and J segments used are TRBV7-3 and TRBJ1-1, with the identity of the D gene unclear. Sequencing was performed on CD4+ or CD8+ T cells sorted from blood, taken in a trial of the OX40 agonist ivuxolimab. The nucleotides read TGTGCCAGCAGCTTCCCGAACACTGAAGCTTTCTTT. It specifies CASSFPNTEAFF.